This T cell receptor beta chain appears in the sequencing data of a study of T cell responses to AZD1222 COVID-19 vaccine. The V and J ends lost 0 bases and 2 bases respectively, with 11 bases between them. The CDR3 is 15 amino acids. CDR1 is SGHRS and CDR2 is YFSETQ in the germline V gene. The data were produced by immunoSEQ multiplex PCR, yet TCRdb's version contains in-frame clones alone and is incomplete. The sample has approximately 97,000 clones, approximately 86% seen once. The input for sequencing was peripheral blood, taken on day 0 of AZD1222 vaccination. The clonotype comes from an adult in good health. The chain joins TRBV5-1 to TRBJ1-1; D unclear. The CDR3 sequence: CASSLVPGLNTEAFF. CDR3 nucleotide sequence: TGCGCCAGCAGCTTGGTCCCGGGCCTAAACACTGAAGCTTTCTTT.